Shown below are 11 T cell receptor beta chains from a single sample sequenced in a study of blood T cell repertoires in COVID-19 (dated by TCRdb to the early 2020s). The method was the immunoSEQ multiplex PCR assay. This is the immuneACCESS table as TCRdb keeps it, with only in-frame sequences that have V and J called. A part of the clones is gone; compared with another copy, unresolved V genes explain less than half, and the rest is unexplained. The table for this sample lists about 400,000 clones; 85% to 90% of them were counted only once. The ten largest clones capture 3% of the sample. The sequenced material came from peripheral blood. These receptors were obtained from a human donor in a cohort sampled during active COVID-19.

The chain couples TRBV2 to TRBJ1-4; 7 bases are shared with TRBD1. V lost 4 bases, J lost 5 bases, and 7 bases stayed unmatched. Germline lookup yields CDR1 SNHLY and CDR2 FYNNEI. CDR3 length: 15 amino acids. In DNA form, the CDR3 reads TGTGCCAGCAGTGGGGAGACAGGGAGGAATGAAAAACTGTTTTTT. Protein product: CASSGETGRNEKLFF.

The chain joins TRBV9 to TRBJ2-5; 10 nucleotides agree with TRBD1. V dropped 2 bases and J dropped 3; count of bases not matched to a gene: 13. This CDR3 comprises 18 residues. The germline gives CDR1 SGDLS, CDR2 YYNGEE. The CDR3: CASSVGVGTGALKETQYF. The CDR3 DNA reads as TGTGCCAGCAGCGTGGGTGTCGGGACAGGGGCCTTGAAAGAGACCCAGTACTTC. The full variable domain, its missing parts supplied by reference TRBV9 and TRBJ2-5, is DSGVTQTPKHLITATGQRVTLRCSPRSGDLSVYWYQQSLDQGLQFLIQYYNGEERAKGNILERFSAQQFPDLHSELNLSSLELGDSALYFCASSVGVGTGALKETQYFGPGTRLLVL.

In its sample, this clone was seen a few times. V is TRBV7-8 and J is TRBJ2-7, with D perhaps matching TRBD1 (6 bases). Germline lookup yields CDR1 SGHVS and CDR2 FQNEAQ. The CDR3 runs to 13 residues. V was pared by 5 bases and J by 2 bases, with 10 bases between. The CDR3 sequence: CASSQQGPYEQYF. CDR3 sequence (DNA): TGTGCCAGCAGCCAACAGGGCCCCTACGAGCAGTACTTC.

The chain uses TRBV2 and TRBJ2-1; 9 bases are a match to TRBD1. Germline V gene sequence: CDR1 SNHLY, CDR2 FYNNEI. The V and J ends lost 7 bases and 8 bases, in that order; junction bases with no gene match: 6. CDR3 length equals 13 residues. The CDR3 sequence is CASILDRGDEQFF. The CDR3 DNA follows: TGTGCCAGCATTCTGGACAGGGGCGATGAGCAGTTCTTC.

The rearrangement links TRBV6-4 to TRBJ2-4; D unclear. Germline V gene data show CDR1 as MRHNA and CDR2 as SNTAGT. This CDR3 is built from 13 residues. V gave up 9 bases and J gave up 0 bases, with 9 bases separating them. The CDR3 bases are TGTGCCAGGACTGCTCTAGCCAAAAACATTCAGTACTTC. It codes for CARTALAKNIQYF.

V usage is TRBV23-1 and J usage is TRBJ1-2; TRBD1 agrees at 9 bases. TRBV23-1 is an ORF; its function is uncertain. Trimming took 7 bases from V and 1 from J; bases not matched to a gene: 13. CDR3 length: 17 residues. This CDR3 reads CASTSGTGLPFNYGYTF. DNA for the CDR3: TGCGCCAGCACCTCCGGGACAGGGCTCCCTTTTAACTATGGCTACACCTTC.

The chain recombines TRBV27 with TRBJ2-1, with D unclear. Germline assignment: CDR1 MNHEY and CDR2 SMNVEV (reference sequence). This CDR3 is built from 15 residues. V shed 2 bases and J shed 4 bases, with 12 bases lying between them. Here the CDR3 DNA reads TGTGCCAGCAGTTTAGACACGAACCTATACAATGAGCAGTTCTTC. Amino acid sequence: CASSLDTNLYNEQFF.

The CDR3 loop reads CASSLEGLANNEQFF. The CDR3 nucleotides read TGCGCCAGCAGCTTGGAGGGACTAGCTAACAATGAGCAGTTCTTC. The genes are TRBV5-1 and TRBJ2-1; TRBD2 matches at 9 bases. From germline, CDR1 is SGHRS and CDR2 YFSETQ. This CDR3 has 15 residues. V shed 0 bases, J shed 5 bases, and the junction held 3 bases outside the gene matches.

This clone came up a few times. The chain uses TRBV10-3 and TRBJ2-7; 8 bases fit TRBD2. From germline, CDR1 is ENHRY and CDR2 SYGVKD. The CDR3 is 14 residues long. V trimming: 5 bases; J trimming: 3 bases; junction bases outside the gene matches: 6. The CDR3 reads CAISLSGGDYEQYF. DNA of the CDR3: TGTGCCATCAGTCTCTCGGGGGGGGACTACGAGCAGTACTTC.

The chain employs TRBV2 and TRBJ2-1; D call uncertain. CDR1 SNHLY and CDR2 FYNNEI come from the germline V gene. Trimming shortened V by 6 bases and J by 7 bases, and 13 bases separated the two germline ends. CDR3 length: 13 amino acids. As DNA, the CDR3 is TGTGCCAGCAGAATAGATAGAGAGAATGAGCAGTTCTTC. It yields the protein CASRIDRENEQFF.

V and J are TRBV12-3 or TRBV12-4 and TRBJ2-2, with D unclear. Trimming removed 6 bases at V and 2 bases at J, with 4 bases between. This CDR3 spans 12 amino acids. The CDR3 region is CASRSNTGELFF. CDR3 DNA: TGTGCCAGCAGGTCTAACACCGGGGAGCTGTTTTTT.